This entry concerns a single T cell receptor beta chain. This specimen comes from a study of blood T cell repertoires in COVID-19. Study in general: The United States, Italy and Spain supplied acute and convalescent COVID-19 samples.

The germline V gene encodes CDR1 SGHVS and CDR2 FQNEAQ. The CDR3 runs 14 residues. Trimming took off 0 bases at V and 1 base at J, with 7 bases between the two ends. The data were produced by immunoSEQ multiplex PCR, yet TCRdb's version contains in-frame clones alone and is incomplete. The table lists 170,000 or so clones, roughly four fifths of them singletons. This receptor was obtained from a woman aged 70-85 years with COVID-19, enrolled during active disease. Sequenced material: peripheral blood. The V call is TRBV7-8, the J call TRBJ2-7; D is ambiguous. DNA of the CDR3: TGTGCCAGCAGCTTAGCCTGGCAGTCCTACGAGCAGTACTTC. Its protein is CASSLAWQSYEQYF.